These T cell receptor beta chains were read from a single sample in a study of T cell responses to AZD1222 COVID-19 vaccine. Method: immunoSEQ multiplex PCR; TCRdb's copy keeps in-frame clones and lacks some. The sample includes approximately 150,000 clones, roughly 93% of them seen just once. Source: peripheral blood, taken after recovery from COVID-19. These receptors were obtained from an adult who had recovered from COVID-19. CDR3s include the opening cysteine and the closing phenylalanine or tryptophan. A D gene is named only where the DNA matches it firmly. Size tells how often a clone was seen (once, few, many) or the class of an expanded clone, and some rows leave it out.

size,J,D,V,DNA,CDR3
NA,TRBJ1-6,TRBD1,TRBV18,TGTGCCAGCTCACCCGAATCGACAGGGAGATCACCCCTCCACTTT,CASSPESTGRSPLHF
NA,TRBJ2-3,TRBD2,TRBV27,TGTGCCAGCAGTTTACCACCCGGGGAGGGAAGAACTCAGTATTTT,CASSLPPGEGRTQYF
NA,TRBJ2-1,TRBD2,TRBV11-2,TGTGCCAGCAGCTTAACTAGCGGGGCCTACAATGAGCAGTTCTTC,CASSLTSGAYNEQFF
NA,TRBJ2-1,TRBD1,TRBV6-5,TGTGCCAGCAGTACCAAAGCAGGGGGCGTTGAGCAGTTCTTC,CASSTKAGGVEQFF
NA,TRBJ1-1,NA,TRBV5-1,TGCGCCAGCAGCTTTGACAGGAGTCCTGAAGCTTTCTTT,CASSFDRSPEAFF
NA,TRBJ1-5,TRBD1,TRBV4-1,TGCGCCAGCAGCCGGACAGGGGGTGGCGATCAGCCCCAGCATTTT,CASSRTGGGDQPQHF
once,TRBJ2-1,TRBD1,TRBV5-5,TGTGCCAGCAGCTCACCACCTGACAGGGGACGCTCCTACAATGAGCAGTTCTTC,CASSSPPDRGRSYNEQFF
NA,TRBJ2-7,NA,TRBV6-5,TGTGCCAGCAGTTACTCGAACGGGGGCCACGAGCAGTACTTC,CASSYSNGGHEQYF
NA,TRBJ2-5,NA,TRBV28,TGTGCCAGCCTCTCCTACTACCCCCAAGAGACCCAGTACTTC,CASLSYYPQETQYF
NA,TRBJ2-1,NA,TRBV7-8,TGTGCCAGCAGCTTTGAGCGACTCTCGGGGAATGAGCAGTTCTTC,CASSFERLSGNEQFF
NA,TRBJ2-1,TRBD2,TRBV28,TGTGCCAGCAGGAAAGGGACTAGCAGATACAATGAGCAGTTCTTC,CASRKGTSRYNEQFF
NA,TRBJ1-2,TRBD1,TRBV7-9,TGTGCCAGCAGCTTCCCCCTATTTGGGACAGGGGGTGGCTACACCTTC,CASSFPLFGTGGGYTF
NA,TRBJ1-4,NA,TRBV18,TGTGCCAGCTCCTCTCATAGGGGGAAGTTAGAAAAACTGTTTTTT,CASSSHRGKLEKLFF
once,TRBJ1-1,NA,TRBV7-8,TGTGCCAGCAGCCCCCCGACAGCGAACACTGAAGCTTTCTTT,CASSPPTANTEAFF
NA,TRBJ2-4,NA,TRBV7-2,TGTGCCAGCAGAATAGCCCAGGGCGGCATTCAGTACTTC,CASRIAQGGIQYF
once,TRBJ2-1,NA,TRBV27,TGTGCCAGCAGTAGTCGAGAGGGAGGTGTGCAGTTCTTC,CASSSREGGVQFF
NA,TRBJ2-7,TRBD2,TRBV29-1,TGCAGCGTTACTAGCGGGAGGGCCAGGAACTACGAGCAGTACTTC,CSVTSGRARNYEQYF
NA,TRBJ1-1,TRBD1,TRBV28,TGTGCCAGCAGTTCCGGACAGGGGGCGCTAAGCACTGAAGCTTTCTTT,CASSSGQGALSTEAFF
NA,TRBJ2-7,TRBD2,TRBV5-1,TGCGCCAGCAGCTTAGGTCTGAGCGGGGACGAGCAGTACTTC,CASSLGLSGDEQYF
NA,TRBJ1-5,NA,TRBV10-3,TGTGCCATCAGTGTAGGCAGCAATAGCAATCAGCCCCAGCATTTT,CAISVGSNSNQPQHF